Shown below are 18 T cell receptor beta chains from a single sample sequenced in a study of PD-1 blockade in mismatch repair-deficient tumors. Profiling relied on immunoSEQ multiplex PCR, and the TCRdb table lists in-frame clones only, not all of them. Of 39,000 or so clones in the sample, 65% to 85% were seen once. The sample in question was PBMCs, obtained around 40 weeks after starting pembrolizumab. Receptors were obtained from an adult with mismatch repair-deficient cancer.

The CDR3: CASSLALAGAYNEQFF. Written as DNA, the CDR3 is TGTGCCAGCAGCTTAGCACTAGCGGGAGCCTACAATGAGCAGTTCTTC. The genes are TRBV7-9 and TRBJ2-1; 11 nucleotides line up with TRBD2. The germline V gene has CDR1 SEHNR and CDR2 FQNEAQ (reference sequence). The CDR3 is 16 residues long. V lost 0 bases to trimming and J lost 2 bases; unmatched junction nucleotides: 0.

In this sample, this clone turned up once. The chain joins TRBV7-3 to TRBJ2-1; D perhaps matches TRBD1 (6 bases). This CDR3 has 14 residues. From germline, CDR1 is SGHTA and CDR2 FQGTGA. V was pared by 5 bases and J by 5 bases, with 13 bases between. For the CDR3, the DNA is TGTGCCAGCAGCCCATTCGACAGGAACAATGAGCAGTTCTTC. It translates to CASSPFDRNNEQFF. The full variable domain, rest sourced from reference TRBV7-3 and TRBJ2-1, is GAGVSQTPSNKVTEKGKYVELRCDPISGHTALYWYRQSLGQGPEFLIYFQGTGAADDSGLPNDRFFAVRPEGSVSTLKIQRTERGDSAVYLCASSPFDRNNEQFFGPGTRLTVL.

V and J are TRBV6-5 and TRBJ1-1, with D perhaps TRBD1 (6 bases). The CDR3 is made up of 15 amino acids. The germline V and J ends were trimmed by 2 bases and 1 base, with 11 bases remaining between them. Germline V gives CDR1 MNHEY, CDR2 SVGAGI. CDR3 sequence: CASSYEAGANTEAFF. CDR3 DNA: TGTGCCAGCAGTTACGAGGCAGGGGCGAACACTGAAGCTTTCTTT.

The chain is built from TRBV7-6 and TRBJ1-2, with TRBD1 identical over 8 bases. V shed 1 base and J 0 bases; nucleotides not matched to a gene: 7. This CDR3 comprises 17 residues. Germline assignment: CDR1 SGHVS and CDR2 FNYEAQ. The CDR3 sequence: CASSLDFPGGSNYGYTF. DNA for the CDR3: TGTGCCAGCAGCTTAGACTTTCCAGGGGGCTCTAACTATGGCTACACCTTC.

The chain joins TRBV15 to TRBJ1-4; D is possibly TRBD1 (5 bases). This CDR3 has 15 amino acids. Germline CDR1 reads LNHNV; CDR2 reads YYDKDF (reference sequence). Trimming took 4 bases from V and 4 from J, leaving 13 bases between them. This CDR3 reads CATSKAGIGNEKLFF. CDR3 sequence (DNA): TGTGCCACCAGCAAAGCAGGGATAGGTAATGAAAAACTGTTTTTT.

Only a few counts were recorded for this clone. V is TRBV27 and J is TRBJ2-7; the match to TRBD1 covers 12 bases. Germline-derived CDR1 and CDR2 are MNHEY and SMNVEV (reference sequence). This CDR3 spans 14 amino acids. Trimming cost V 7 bases and J 4 bases; bases outside gene matches: 5. For the CDR3, the DNA is TGTGCCAGCACTTTGGGACAGGGGGCTTACGAGCAGTACTTC. Protein product: CASTLGQGAYEQYF.

The chain uses TRBV15 and TRBJ1-1, with a tentative D call TRBD1 (5 bases). Trimming removed 0 bases from V and 2 bases from J, with 10 bases in between. The CDR3 extends over 15 amino acids. Germline CDR1 reads LNHNV; CDR2 reads YYDKDF (reference sequence). The CDR3 bases are TGTGCCACCAGCAGAGATCCGGGACTCAACACTGAAGCTTTCTTT. Translated: CATSRDPGLNTEAFF.

The rearrangement uses TRBV6-1 and TRBJ2-3, with 8 bases aligning to TRBD1. The CDR3 covers 16 residues. From germline, CDR1 is MNHNS and CDR2 SASEGT. Unmatched junction bases numbered 11, after V lost 4 bases and J lost 5 bases. The DNA for the CDR3 is TGTGCCAGCAGTGGGCTGACAGGGGAGTTTGAAGATACGCAGTATTTT. Its translation is CASSGLTGEFEDTQYF.

This clone has just a few counts. This chain joins TRBV7-9 and TRBJ2-7; TRBD1 matches 8 bases. Germline V lookup: CDR1 SEHNR, CDR2 FQNEAQ (reference sequence). J lost 0 bases, V lost 3 bases, and 4 bases had no gene match. The CDR3 covers 15 residues. The CDR3 is CASSLRGTGSYEQYF. DNA for the CDR3: TGTGCCAGCAGCTTGAGGGGGACAGGCTCCTACGAGCAGTACTTC.

The rearrangement joins TRBV19 to TRBJ1-5, with a possible D match to TRBD1 (6 bases). This CDR3 spans 15 amino acids. The V gene lost 7 bases and the J gene lost 1 base, with 14 bases spanning the gap. The V gene's germline CDR1 is LNHDA and CDR2 SQIVND (reference sequence). This chain's CDR3 is CASNLVQGSNQPQHF. DNA for the CDR3: TGTGCCAGTAACCTCGTCCAGGGGAGCAATCAGCCCCAGCATTTT.

The chain recombines TRBV28 with TRBJ1-1; D possibly corresponds to TRBD1 (6 bases). This CDR3 has 17 amino acids. Germline V CDR1 and CDR2: MDHEN, SYDVKM. V was shortened by 3 bases and J by 1 base, with 18 bases between the two germline ends. This CDR3 is CASSFSLGGAENTEAFF. In DNA form, the CDR3 reads TGTGCCAGCAGTTTTTCCCTAGGGGGGGCCGAGAACACTGAAGCTTTCTTT.

This chain connects TRBV6-5 to TRBJ1-1; D unclear. Germline CDR1 MNHEY, CDR2 SVGAGI. There are 13 residues in the CDR3. Trimming took 6 bases from V and 0 from J, leaving 8 bases between them. For the CDR3, the DNA is TGTGCCAGCAGAGGGAGCATGAACACTGAAGCTTTCTTT. Amino acid sequence: CASRGSMNTEAFF.

There are a few counts of this clone. The chain links TRBV19 to TRBJ2-7; 7 nucleotides align to TRBD2. The CDR3 contains 15 residues. Germline V CDR1 and CDR2: LNHDA, SQIVND (reference sequence). V lost 8 bases and J lost 3; bases outside the gene matches: 13. For the CDR3, the DNA is TGTGCCAGTTCCGACCGTCCCAGCGGGAACTACGAGCAGTACTTC. Its translation is CASSDRPSGNYEQYF.

V and J are TRBV28 and TRBJ1-1; D not resolved. From germline, CDR1 is MDHEN and CDR2 SYDVKM. CDR3 size: 12 residues. Trimming removed 3 bases at V and 2 bases at J, with 4 bases between. CDR3 bases: TGTGCCAGCAGTTTTAGTAACACTGAAGCTTTCTTT. This encodes CASSFSNTEAFF.

This sequence joins TRBV6-1 and TRBJ2-7, with TRBD1 matching over 7 bases. This CDR3 contains 15 residues. CDR1 is MNHNS and CDR2 is SASEGT in the germline V gene. The junction had 17 bases not matched to a gene; V was cut back by 8 bases and J by 7 bases. CDR3 protein: CASPKGATPGGEQYF. The CDR3 nucleotides read TGTGCCAGCCCGAAGGGGGCCACCCCAGGGGGAGAGCAGTACTTC.

The chain carries TRBV29-1 and TRBJ2-7; D gene uncertain. Germline values: CDR1 SQVTM, CDR2 ANQGSEA. The CDR3 extends over 13 amino acids. V was clipped by 1 base and J by 2 bases, with 9 bases between them. CDR3 in amino acids: CSVEGTYPYEQYF. The CDR3 nucleotides are TGCAGCGTTGAAGGTACCTATCCCTACGAGCAGTACTTC.

The rearrangement joins TRBV7-3 to TRBJ2-5; D possibly corresponds to TRBD1 (5 bases). The germline gives CDR1 SGHTA, CDR2 FQGTGA. The V and J ends lost 0 bases and 2 bases respectively, with 7 bases between them. CDR3 size: 14 residues. CDR3 loop: CASSLTGQQETQYF. In DNA, the CDR3 is TGTGCCAGCAGCTTAACGGGGCAGCAAGAGACCCAGTACTTC.

J is TRBJ1-1 and V is TRBV19, with a weak D call TRBD1 (5 bases). Germline V gene data show CDR1 as LNHDA and CDR2 as SQIVND (reference sequence). The V end lost 3 bases, the J end lost 1 base, and 18 bases lay between the germline ends. The CDR3 loop spans 17 amino acids. This CDR3 reads CASSIDPPGLGNTEAFF. The CDR3 nucleotides are TGTGCCAGTAGTATCGATCCCCCAGGGCTGGGGAACACTGAAGCTTTCTTT.